The clone carrying this TCR beta chain was seen more than once but under ten times. TCRdb reprocessed the PCR reads via MiXCR and lists one record per CDR3 protein. The table has just under 30,000 distinct CDR3 sequences, 49% seen once. These data belong to a study of vaccination and CD4 T cells after COVID-19. Study in general: The convalescent population consisted of six males and four females, two of whom were of Hispanic ethnicity. Investigators took post-vaccine samples a median 72 days after dose two, within a range of 14 to 241.

The CDR3 length is 15 residues. V lost 8 bases, J lost 4 bases, and 10 bases stayed unmatched. The germline V gene has CDR1 MNHEY and CDR2 SMNVEV (reference sequence). Described time point: late sampling 161 to 241 days after vaccination in a few convalescent patients. The sequence was obtained from a human donor who had recovered from COVID-19. The gene calls are TRBV27 and TRBJ2-2; 7 nucleotides align to TRBD1. The source material was CD4+ T cells from blood, sampled about 7 months after SARS-CoV-2 vaccination. CDR3 DNA: TGTGCCAGCCGCAGGGGGAGCGCGACCACCGGGGAGCTGTTTTTT. The encoded protein is CASRRGSATTGELFF.